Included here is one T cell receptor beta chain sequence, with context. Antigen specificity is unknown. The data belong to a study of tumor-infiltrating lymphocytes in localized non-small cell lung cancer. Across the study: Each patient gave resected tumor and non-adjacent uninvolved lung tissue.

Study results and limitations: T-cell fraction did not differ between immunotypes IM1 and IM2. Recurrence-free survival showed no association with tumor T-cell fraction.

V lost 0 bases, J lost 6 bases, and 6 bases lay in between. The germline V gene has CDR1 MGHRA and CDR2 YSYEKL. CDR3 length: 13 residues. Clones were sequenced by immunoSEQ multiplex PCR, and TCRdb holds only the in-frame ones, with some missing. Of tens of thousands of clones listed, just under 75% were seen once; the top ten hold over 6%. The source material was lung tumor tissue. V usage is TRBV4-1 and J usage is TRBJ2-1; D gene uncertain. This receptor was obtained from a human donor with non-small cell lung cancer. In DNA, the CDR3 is TGCGCCAGCAGCCAAGACTACCGCAATGAGCAGTTCTTC. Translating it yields CASSQDYRNEQFF.